A single sample gave rise to the 14 T cell receptor beta chains below, sequenced in a study of blood T cell repertoires in COVID-19. Using immunoSEQ multiplex PCR, the repertoire was profiled, and TCRdb retains in-frame clones only, with some absent. The sample has almost 500,000 clones, roughly nine tenths seen once. The specimen sequenced was PBMCs or T cells enriched from blood (not recorded which). These receptors were collected from a woman aged 55-70 years who had recovered from COVID-19.

This clone occurred a few times. V usage is TRBV7-8 and J usage is TRBJ1-6; 7 bases agree with TRBD1. The CDR3 runs to 16 residues. CDR1 SGHVS and CDR2 FQNEAQ come from the germline V gene. Germline trimming cut 5 bases from V and 7 bases from J; bases unmatched to any gene: 11. The CDR3 protein is CASSQETGQVNSPLHF. The DNA for the CDR3 is TGTGCCAGCAGCCAAGAGACAGGGCAAGTGAATTCACCCCTCCACTTT.

This clone was found once. The rearrangement links TRBV5-4 to TRBJ1-1, with unresolved D. V was pared by 2 bases and J by 2 bases, with 13 bases between. This CDR3 is 15 amino acids long. Germline V gives CDR1 SGHNT, CDR2 YYREEE (reference sequence). CDR3 coding DNA: TGTGCCAGCAGCTTAGCCGGCGGATCTAACACTGAAGCTTTCTTT. It specifies CASSLAGGSNTEAFF.

The rearrangement uses TRBV29-1 and TRBJ1-2, with 7 bases aligning to TRBD1. With V trimmed by 7 bases and J by 7 bases, 9 bases remained unmatched. In germline, CDR1 is SQVTM, CDR2 ANQGSEA. The CDR3 runs to 12 residues. This CDR3 reads CSALTGAGGYTF. DNA for the CDR3: TGCAGCGCCTTAACAGGGGCCGGTGGCTACACCTTC.

This clone was detected a few times. The V call is TRBV6-2 or TRBV6-3, the J call TRBJ2-7; 9 nucleotides match TRBD1. Trimming took 2 bases from V and 7 from J; bases not matched to a gene: 6. This CDR3 is 14 amino acids long. Germline values: CDR1 MNHEY, CDR2 SVGEGT. CDR3 sequence reads: CASSYRTGAGEQYF. The CDR3 nucleotides read TGTGCCAGCAGTTACAGGACAGGGGCTGGAGAGCAGTACTTC.

The chain couples TRBV7-2 to TRBJ1-6; possibly TRBD1 for D (5 bases). Germline V gene sequence: CDR1 SGHTA, CDR2 FQGNSA. This CDR3 has 16 residues. The ends were cut back, 6 bases at V and 6 bases at J, with 18 bases in the middle. The CDR3 DNA follows: TGTGCCAGCAGGTTCATTTCCGGGACTTCTAATTCACCCCTCCACTTT. Translation gives CASRFISGTSNSPLHF.

This rearrangement joins TRBV30 to TRBJ2-1; 7 bases are a match to TRBD1. The CDR3 has 13 amino acids. In germline, CDR1 is GTSNPN, CDR2 SVGIG (reference sequence). The V and J ends lost 1 base and 7 bases, in that order; junction bases with no gene match: 4. This CDR3 is CAWSGNRGNEQFF. In nucleotides, the CDR3 is TGTGCCTGGAGTGGGAACAGGGGTAATGAGCAGTTCTTC. Complete variable domain (other parts from reference TRBV30 and TRBJ2-1): SQTIHQWPATLVQPVGSPLSLECTVEGTSNPNLYWYRQAAGRGLQLLFYSVGIGQISSEVPQNLSASRPQDRQFILSSKKLLLSDSGFYLCAWSGNRGNEQFFGPGTRLTVL.

This chain uses TRBV7-8 with TRBJ1-2; D possibly corresponds to TRBD1 (5 bases). The CDR3 is 14 residues long. Trimming stripped 5 bases from V and 8 bases from J, with 18 bases between. Germline CDR1 SGHVS, CDR2 FQNEAQ. The CDR3 reads CASSRAGLSRGYTF. The CDR3 DNA is TGTGCCAGCAGCCGAGCGGGGCTGAGCCGGGGCTACACCTTC.

The chain uses TRBV18 and TRBJ2-4; 9 bases match TRBD1. Unmatched junction bases numbered 6, after V lost 3 bases and J lost 9 bases. Germline lookup yields CDR1 KGHSH and CDR2 LQKENI. This CDR3 has 14 amino acids. CDR3 nucleotides: TGTGCCAGCTCACCTGACAGGGGGGGAGGCATTCAGTACTTC. This translates into CASSPDRGGGIQYF.

This clone was seen more than once but under ten times. The V and J genes are TRBV5-1 and TRBJ2-2, with TRBD1 matching over 8 bases. With V trimmed by 5 bases and J by 3 bases, 0 bases remained unmatched. The CDR3 spans 13 residues. From germline, CDR1 is SGHRS and CDR2 YFSETQ. CDR3 protein: CASRQGDTGELFF. The CDR3 coding sequence is TGCGCCAGCAGACAGGGGGACACCGGGGAGCTGTTTTTT. The variable domain in full, completed from reference TRBV5-1 and TRBJ2-2, reads KAGVTQTPRYLIKTRGQQVTLSCSPISGHRSVSWYQQTPGQGLQFLFEYFSETQRNKGNFPGRFSGRQFSNSRSEMNVSTLELGDSALYLCASRQGDTGELFFGEGSRLTVL.

The chain couples TRBV29-1 to TRBJ2-3; 9 bases match TRBD2. V lost 6 bases, J lost 0 bases, and 7 bases stayed unmatched. Germline V CDR1 and CDR2: SQVTM, ANQGSEA. This CDR3 has 15 amino acids. The CDR3 region has the DNA TGCAGCGTGAAAGGGGCGGGGGGGAGCACAGATACGCAGTATTTT. The encoded protein is CSVKGAGGSTDTQYF.

This clone was counted a single time. The chain links TRBV29-1 to TRBJ2-7, with D hard to call. The germline V gene encodes CDR1 SQVTM and CDR2 ANQGSEA. The CDR3 totals 12 residues. V dropped 3 bases and J dropped 6 bases, with 12 bases sitting between them. The CDR3 protein is CSVDIQFGEQYF. The CDR3 DNA reads as TGCAGCGTTGATATTCAATTCGGCGAGCAGTACTTC.

Regarding this clone: The same CDR3 also results from other DNA sequences found in this sample. The chain links TRBV5-4 to TRBJ1-2; 7 nucleotides align to TRBD1. The J segment lost 6 bases and the V segment lost 5 bases, leaving 7 bases of the junction unmatched. The CDR3 extends over 13 amino acids. The germline gives CDR1 SGHNT, CDR2 YYREEE (reference sequence). The CDR3 DNA is TGTGCCAGCAGTTTAGGGGGCGTGGATGGCTACACCTTC. Translating it yields CASSLGGVDGYTF. The whole variable domain, remainder taken from reference TRBV5-4 and TRBJ1-2, is ETGVTQSPTHLIKTRGQQVTLRCSSQSGHNTVSWYQQALGQGPQFIFQYYREEENGRGNFPPRFSGLQFPNYSSELNVNALELDDSALYLCASSLGGVDGYTFGSGTRLTVV.

This chain uses TRBV5-8 with TRBJ1-5; D not resolved. The CDR3 contains 16 residues. The V gene's germline CDR1 is SGHTS and CDR2 YDEGEE. The V and J ends lost 0 bases and 1 base respectively, with 11 bases between them. The CDR3 DNA reads TGTGCCAGCAGCTTGGGGACTGACCCAAGCAATCAGCCCCAGCATTTT. Translated: CASSLGTDPSNQPQHF.

Written as DNA, the CDR3 is TGTGCCAGCAGCCAAGGGGGCGGGGGGGCCTATACCGGGGAGCTGTTTTTT. Translation gives CASSQGGGGAYTGELFF. The chain employs TRBV3-1 (or the pseudogene TRBV3-2) and TRBJ2-2; 9 bases are a match to TRBD2. The CDR3 runs to 17 residues. Germline V gene data show CDR1 as LGHDT and CDR2 as YNNKEL (reference sequence). V was clipped by 1 base and J by 5 bases; unmatched bases: 8.